The rows below give T cell receptor beta chains drawn from one sample of a study of blood T cells in healthy people across ages. TCRdb reprocessed the 5' RACE reads via MiXCR and lists one record per CDR3 protein. The table includes approximately 790,000 distinct CDR3 sequences, approximately 65% detected once. The sample consisted of blood. Source of these receptors: a man between 25 and 39 years old in good health. Both conserved end residues are trimmed from each CDR3. Each record gives: V gene, CDR3 protein.

v_gene: TRBV20-1; CDR3aa: SARRGGLDTQY
v_gene: TRBV12-3/TRBV12-4; CDR3aa: ASRRGQYYSGANVLT
v_gene: TRBV4-3; CDR3aa: ASSPGGGDNEQF
v_gene: TRBV4-3; CDR3aa: ASSLARRGDTQY
v_gene: TRBV7-3; CDR3aa: ASSLFASGGASYNEQF
v_gene: TRBV10-3; CDR3aa: AISRTSGGVQETQY
v_gene: TRBV5-1; CDR3aa: ASSLISRFGNEQY
v_gene: TRBV9; CDR3aa: ASSVKYGRGTQY
v_gene: TRBV3-1; CDR3aa: ASSLWTETEQY
v_gene: TRBV6-2/TRBV6-3; CDR3aa: ASSYTVNNEQF
v_gene: TRBV9; CDR3aa: ASSPPAGAPYNEQF
v_gene: TRBV7-9; CDR3aa: ASSSRGPSTDTQY
v_gene: TRBV18; CDR3aa: ASSPPGRDLF
v_gene: TRBV20-1; CDR3aa: SARNVGGPYEQY
v_gene: TRBV11-2; CDR3aa: ASSFGRWSSYEQY
v_gene: TRBV7-2; CDR3aa: ASSLDWGREQY
v_gene: TRBV28; CDR3aa: ASRRGNNEQF
v_gene: TRBV2; CDR3aa: ASPGKGRTPNTEAF
v_gene: TRBV2; CDR3aa: ASYDSGNEKLF
v_gene: TRBV12-3/TRBV12-4; CDR3aa: ASSPATGPETQY
v_gene: TRBV20-1; CDR3aa: SARDRRGGGASGANVLT
v_gene: TRBV28; CDR3aa: ASSFAGAQETQY
v_gene: TRBV7-2; CDR3aa: ASSLRVRGNYGYT
v_gene: TRBV2; CDR3aa: ASRAGRNTEAF
v_gene: TRBV27; CDR3aa: ASSPQGQGYEQY
v_gene: TRBV2; CDR3aa: ASSEGINRGYT
v_gene: TRBV7-2; CDR3aa: ASKLGGYNEQF
v_gene: TRBV4-2; CDR3aa: ASSQDLSTDTQY
v_gene: TRBV27; CDR3aa: ASSWGRVNQPQH
v_gene: TRBV20-1; CDR3aa: SARGFRDPTDTQY
v_gene: TRBV27; CDR3aa: ASRVAGTEGNYGYT
v_gene: TRBV29-1; CDR3aa: SVLLADRPNEQF
v_gene: TRBV5-4; CDR3aa: ASSLFYYGGDNEQF
v_gene: TRBV5-1; CDR3aa: ASSRDGQEAF
v_gene: TRBV6-6; CDR3aa: ASKDRDSYNEQF
v_gene: TRBV29-1; CDR3aa: SLRLQLTDTQY
v_gene: TRBV4-2; CDR3aa: ASSQVGPAGELF
v_gene: TRBV9; CDR3aa: ASSPISGGPQETQY
v_gene: TRBV18; CDR3aa: ASSAAHLGTGGYT
v_gene: TRBV6-5; CDR3aa: ASSSRGRETGYT
v_gene: TRBV9; CDR3aa: ASSVARESYEQY
v_gene: TRBV5-1; CDR3aa: ASSLDQSGPNIQY
v_gene: TRBV10-3; CDR3aa: AISEYKTVANYGYT
v_gene: TRBV6-5; CDR3aa: ASRNRGSPLH
v_gene: TRBV10-3; CDR3aa: AVSPGQAVYEQY
v_gene: TRBV6-2/TRBV6-3; CDR3aa: ASTTGTGNYEQY
v_gene: TRBV9; CDR3aa: ASSVDQGSSYEQY
v_gene: TRBV12-3/TRBV12-4; CDR3aa: ASSRQGTGANVLT
v_gene: TRBV4-1; CDR3aa: ASSQDGVEGFPNEQF
v_gene: TRBV27; CDR3aa: ASSFGTVATYEQY
v_gene: TRBV12-3/TRBV12-4; CDR3aa: ASSLLPGQQETQY
v_gene: TRBV12-3/TRBV12-4; CDR3aa: ASSPTFTNSPLH